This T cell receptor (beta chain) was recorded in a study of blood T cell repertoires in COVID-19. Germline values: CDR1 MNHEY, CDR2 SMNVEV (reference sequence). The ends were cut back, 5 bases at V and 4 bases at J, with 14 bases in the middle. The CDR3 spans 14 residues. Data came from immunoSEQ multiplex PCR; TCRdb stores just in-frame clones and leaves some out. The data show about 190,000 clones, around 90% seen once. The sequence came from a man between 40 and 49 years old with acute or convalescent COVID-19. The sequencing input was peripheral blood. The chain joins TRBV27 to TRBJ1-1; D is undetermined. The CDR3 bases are TGTGCCAGCAGTCCCCATCGACATGCCACTGAAGCTTTCTTT. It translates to CASSPHRHATEAFF.